These 31 T cell receptor beta chains originate from one sample sequenced in a study of blood T cell repertoires in COVID-19. This table comes from immunoSEQ multiplex PCR, and its TCRdb copy is limited to in-frame clones, with some not included. The table shows approximately 260,000 clones, with about 91% occurring only once. Sequences were obtained from peripheral blood. These receptors were obtained from a woman in her thirties or forties who had recovered from COVID-19.

The rearrangement joins TRBV5-6 to TRBJ1-1; D gene uncertain. V lost 2 bases and J lost 5, with 7 bases in between. The CDR3 sequence is 12 residues long. Germline V gene sequence: CDR1 SGHDT, CDR2 YYEEEE. The CDR3 is CASSFRITEAFF. The CDR3 coding sequence is TGTGCCAGCAGCTTCAGAATTACTGAAGCTTTCTTT.

V is TRBV7-9 and J is TRBJ1-2; possibly TRBD1 for D (5 bases). Trimming left V 5 bases short and J 4 bases short, with 11 bases between. CDR3 length equals 13 residues. Germline CDR1 is SEHNR and CDR2 is FQNEAQ (reference sequence). CDR3 bases: TGTGCCAGCAGCGTCCGGGACTCCTATGGCTACACCTTC. Amino acids: CASSVRDSYGYTF. The full variable domain, completed using reference TRBV7-9 and TRBJ1-2, is DTGVSQNPRHKITKRGQNVTFRCDPISEHNRLYWYRQTLGQGPEFLTYFQNEAQLEKSRLLSDRFSAERPKGSFSTLEIQRTEQGDSAMYLCASSVRDSYGYTFGSGTRLTVV.

This clone has more than one count but fewer than ten. The genes are TRBV11-3 and TRBJ2-7; no firm D call. There are 16 residues in the CDR3. V was cut by 3 bases and J by 3 bases, with 18 bases left in between. The germline CDR1 and CDR2 sequences are SGHNT and YENEEA. The CDR3 sequence is CASSFTGLGSDYEQYV. In DNA form, the CDR3 reads TGTGCCAGCAGCTTCACCGGTCTAGGCAGCGACTACGAGCAGTACGTC.

This clone was seen more than once but under ten times. The V call is TRBV27, the J call TRBJ2-3, with 7 bases fitting TRBD2. Trimming removed 6 bases from V and 6 bases from J; junction bases left unmatched: 3. From germline, CDR1 is MNHEY and CDR2 SMNVEV (reference sequence). The CDR3 has 12 amino acids. The DNA of the CDR3 is TGTGCCAGCAGCCCGGGAGGTGATACGCAGTATTTT. It encodes CASSPGGDTQYF.

V and J are TRBV7-9 and TRBJ2-7, with 12 bases aligning to TRBD2. CDR3 length: 15 residues. The V gene end was trimmed by 5 bases and the J gene end by 2 bases; junction bases not matched to a gene: 4. Germline values: CDR1 SEHNR, CDR2 FQNEAQ (reference sequence). The CDR3, as DNA: TGTGCCAGCAGCCAACTAGCGGGGGGCCCCTACGAGCAGTACTTC. Its protein is CASSQLAGGPYEQYF.

As for this clone: In the same sample, other DNA sequences code for this CDR3. The chain joins TRBV28 to TRBJ2-2; no definite D call. The CDR3 spans 13 residues. V was pared by 4 bases and J by 0 bases, with 3 bases between. Germline lookup yields CDR1 MDHEN and CDR2 SYDVKM. The CDR3 protein is CASSSANTGELFF. CDR3 bases: TGTGCCAGCAGTTCCGCGAACACCGGGGAGCTGTTTTTT.

J is TRBJ2-5 and V is TRBV29-1; 9 positions agree with TRBD1. The junction had 11 bases not matched to a gene; V was cut back by 4 bases and J by 5 bases. Germline V lookup: CDR1 SQVTM, CDR2 ANQGSEA. The CDR3 consists of 15 residues. This CDR3 is CSVVGTGGYGETQYF. The CDR3 nucleotides are TGCAGCGTTGTCGGAACAGGGGGCTACGGGGAGACCCAGTACTTC.

The chain recombines TRBV9 with TRBJ2-2, with D tentatively TRBD2 (7 bases). This CDR3 has 15 residues. V was pared by 3 bases and J by 4 bases, with 13 bases between. Per the germline V gene, CDR1 is SGDLS and CDR2 is YYNGEE. The CDR3 is CASSEGGGSTGELFF. CDR3 nucleotides: TGTGCCAGCAGCGAGGGAGGGGGGAGCACCGGGGAGCTGTTTTTT.

This clone was counted once. V usage is TRBV5-1 and J usage is TRBJ2-7, with TRBD1 matching over 7 bases. The CDR3 is 14 amino acids. CDR1 is SGHRS, CDR2 YFSETQ, per germline. With V trimmed by 4 bases and J by 5 bases, 9 bases remained unmatched. CDR3 sequence (DNA): TGCGCCAGCAGCGCTCAGGGGGATAGCCACGAGCAGTACTTC. This sequence encodes CASSAQGDSHEQYF.

The chain is built from TRBV12-3 or TRBV12-4 and TRBJ1-1; 7 positions match TRBD1. The ends lost 5 bases at V and 3 bases at J; junction bases unmatched: 3. The CDR3 runs 13 residues. DNA of the CDR3: TGTGCCAGCAGTCTGACAGGGTACACTGAAGCTTTCTTT. Amino acid sequence: CASSLTGYTEAFF.

V is TRBV23-1 and J is TRBJ1-4, with D possibly matching TRBD1 (5 bases). TRBV23-1 is marked as an open reading frame, function uncertain. V lost 6 bases and J 4 bases, leaving 12 bases between the germline ends. The CDR3 totals 14 residues. The CDR3 sequence: CASRYQGNNEKLFF. DNA for the CDR3: TGCGCCAGCAGGTACCAGGGTAATAATGAAAAACTGTTTTTT.

The rearrangement links TRBV19 to TRBJ1-1; D unresolved. From germline, CDR1 is LNHDA and CDR2 SQIVND (reference sequence). Deletions cut 4 bases from V and 1 base from J, with 10 bases between. The CDR3 length is 14 residues. The CDR3 sequence: CASSNFIGNTEAFF. In nucleotides, the CDR3 is TGTGCCAGTAGTAATTTCATCGGGAACACTGAAGCTTTCTTT.

The gene calls are TRBV7-9 and TRBJ2-1; possible D gene TRBD2, 6 bases. V was cut by 5 bases and J by 7 bases, with 18 bases left in between. The CDR3 covers 15 residues. Germline values: CDR1 SEHNR, CDR2 FQNEAQ (reference sequence). The DNA of the CDR3 is TGTGCCAGCAGCCCAGGTTGGGACTCTGGGAATGAGCAGTTCTTC. It specifies CASSPGWDSGNEQFF.

V gene TRBV7-9 combines with J gene TRBJ1-1; TRBD1 aligns across 7 bases. The CDR3 is 12 amino acids. Per the germline V gene, CDR1 is SEHNR and CDR2 is FQNEAQ (reference sequence). Trimming took 4 bases from V and 10 from J; bases not matched to a gene: 6. The CDR3 DNA follows: TGTGCCAGCAGCTCTTACGACAGGGTAGCTTTCTTT. As protein: CASSSYDRVAFF.

V and J are TRBV5-4 and TRBJ2-2; 7 bases fit TRBD1. CDR3 length: 17 residues. The junction had 15 bases not matched to a gene; V was cut back by 7 bases and J by 3 bases. The V gene's germline CDR1 is SGHNT and CDR2 YYREEE (reference sequence). CDR3 region: CASALRGRQGDTGELFF. In DNA form, the CDR3 reads TGTGCCAGCGCCCTGAGGGGGCGGCAGGGGGACACCGGGGAGCTGTTTTTT.

J is TRBJ2-7 and V is TRBV18; D unclear. Germline lookup yields CDR1 KGHSH and CDR2 LQKENI. CDR3 length: 13 amino acids. With 3 bases removed from V and 1 base from J, the gap between germline ends came to 7 bases. CDR3 residues: CASSPSQSYEQYV. The CDR3 DNA is TGTGCCAGCTCACCCTCACAGTCCTACGAGCAGTACGTC.

The CDR3 loop is CASGETGRSEAFF. As DNA, the CDR3 is TGCGCCAGCGGGGAGACAGGGAGGTCTGAAGCTTTCTTT. This chain joins TRBV10-2 and TRBJ1-1; 7 nucleotides line up with TRBD1. CDR3 length equals 13 residues. Germline lookup yields CDR1 WSHSY and CDR2 SAAADI. V shed 8 bases and J 6 bases; nucleotides not matched to a gene: 9.

The chain uses TRBV6-5 and TRBJ2-1; TRBD1 matches 8 bases. The CDR3 runs 15 residues. Germline CDR1 reads MNHEY; CDR2 reads SVGAGI. V gave up 3 bases and J gave up 9 bases; unmatched junction bases: 10. The DNA of the CDR3 is TGTGCCAGCAGTTATACGACAGGGGCAAGTCGTGAGCAGTTCTTC. Amino acids: CASSYTTGASREQFF.

V usage is TRBV9 and J usage is TRBJ2-2, with TRBD2 identical over 7 bases. Trimming at V came to 3 bases and at J to 6 bases, leaving 11 bases not matched to a gene. Germline values: CDR1 SGDLS, CDR2 YYNGEE. The CDR3 is 16 residues long. The CDR3 loop reads CASSEMGGRRAGELFF. The CDR3 DNA reads as TGTGCCAGCAGCGAAATGGGAGGGCGCCGGGCCGGGGAGCTGTTTTTT.

The chain joins TRBV6-5 to TRBJ1-6, with TRBD1 matching 8 bases. The CDR3 sequence is 14 residues long. The germline V gene has CDR1 MNHEY and CDR2 SVGAGI. With V trimmed by 6 bases and J by 6 bases, 4 bases remained unmatched. The CDR3 sequence: CASSPTGVNSPLHF. The CDR3 nucleotides read TGTGCCAGCAGCCCGACAGGGGTTAATTCACCCCTCCACTTT.

The chain uses TRBV2 and TRBJ2-3; 8 nucleotides line up with TRBD2. With V trimmed by 8 bases and J by 3 bases, 4 bases remained unmatched. Per the germline V gene, CDR1 is SNHLY and CDR2 is FYNNEI. The CDR3 is 13 amino acids. As DNA, the CDR3 is TGTGCCAGCGGCGGGACTAGGACAGATACGCAGTATTTT. This gives the protein CASGGTRTDTQYF.

The chain has TRBV7-6 and TRBJ2-5, with D unresolved. Per germline, CDR1 SGHVS and CDR2 FNYEAQ. The germline V and J ends were trimmed by 2 bases and 7 bases, with 17 bases remaining between them. CDR3 length equals 15 residues. The CDR3 spells CASSLLQRREGTQYF. In DNA, the CDR3 is TGTGCCAGCAGCTTATTACAGAGAAGAGAAGGGACCCAGTACTTC.

This chain uses TRBV28 with TRBJ2-3; TRBD2 agrees at 7 bases. The CDR3 has 15 amino acids. CDR1 MDHEN and CDR2 SYDVKM come from the germline V gene. With 6 bases clipped from V and 0 bases from J, the junction kept 6 bases outside the gene matches. The CDR3 sequence is CASSVQRGSTDTQYF. CDR3 sequence (DNA): TGTGCCAGCAGCGTACAGCGGGGTAGCACAGATACGCAGTATTTT.

V is TRBV28 and J is TRBJ2-5; 11 bases map to TRBD2. J was trimmed by 5 bases and V by 5 bases; bases with no gene match: 4. Germline values: CDR1 MDHEN, CDR2 SYDVKM. This CDR3 is built from 14 residues. The CDR3 reads CASSVAGGFETQYF. The DNA of the CDR3 is TGTGCCAGCAGTGTAGCGGGGGGGTTCGAGACCCAGTACTTC.

With respect to this clone: Additional DNA sequences in this sample encode the identical CDR3. The chain employs TRBV29-1 and TRBJ1-2; a possible D gene is TRBD1 (5 bases). Germline V gene lookup returns CDR1 SQVTM and CDR2 ANQGSEA. This CDR3 region has 11 residues. Trimming took 6 bases from V and 3 from J, leaving 8 bases between them. CDR3 region: CSVGGDYGYTF. CDR3 DNA: TGCAGCGTGGGAGGGGACTATGGCTACACCTTC. Drawing the rest from reference TRBV29-1 and TRBJ1-2, the complete variable domain is SAVISQKPSRDICQRGTSLTIQCQVDSQVTMMFWYRQQPGQSLTLIATANQGSEATYESGFVIDKFPISRPNLTFSTLTVSNMSPEDSSIYLCSVGGDYGYTFGSGTRLTVV.

The rearrangement uses TRBV24-1 and TRBJ2-2, with no clear D. V was pared by 9 bases and J by 0 bases, with 13 bases between. CDR1 is KGHDR, CDR2 SFDVKD, per germline. This CDR3 contains 15 residues. In DNA, the CDR3 is TGTGCCACCTCTGAGAGTCTTGCGAACACCGGGGAGCTGTTTTTT. It codes for CATSESLANTGELFF.

The chain combines TRBV19 with TRBJ1-5; TRBD1 might be the D (5 bases). Germline V gene lookup returns CDR1 LNHDA and CDR2 SQIVND (reference sequence). The CDR3 is 13 residues long. Trimming removed 5 bases at V and 4 bases at J, with 9 bases between. The CDR3 region is CASSGAGNQPQHF. In DNA, the CDR3 is TGTGCCAGTAGTGGGGCAGGTAATCAGCCCCAGCATTTT.

This clone was seen a single time. The chain combines TRBV7-3 with TRBJ2-3; D call uncertain. V dropped 1 base and J dropped 4 bases, with 6 bases sitting between them. This CDR3 spans 13 amino acids. Germline V gene data show CDR1 as SGHTA and CDR2 as FQGTGA. As DNA, the CDR3 is TGTGCCAGCAGCTTAAGAGAAGCAGATACGCAGTATTTT. Translation gives CASSLREADTQYF.

A few counts support this clone. This rearrangement joins TRBV7-9 to TRBJ2-3; 13 nucleotides agree with TRBD2. Germline V gene lookup returns CDR1 SEHNR and CDR2 FQNEAQ (reference sequence). J gave up 2 bases and V 5 bases, and 4 bases lay outside the gene matches. The CDR3 is 16 residues long. Here the CDR3 reads CASSQGTSGTTDTQYF. For the CDR3, the DNA is TGTGCCAGCAGCCAAGGGACTAGCGGGACCACAGATACGCAGTATTTT.

This clone occurred a few times. This chain connects TRBV7-7 to TRBJ2-2; 10 bases align to TRBD1. V was clipped by 4 bases and J by 7 bases; unmatched bases: 3. This CDR3 is built from 14 residues. Germline V gene sequence: CDR1 SSHAT, CDR2 FNYEAQ (reference sequence). For the CDR3, the DNA is TGTGCCAGCAGCTCCGGACAGGGGGTCGGGGAGCTGTTTTTT. The encoded protein is CASSSGQGVGELFF.

J is TRBJ1-5 and V is TRBV18, with 7 positions matching TRBD1. The CDR3 sequence is 16 residues long. The germline V gene has CDR1 KGHSH and CDR2 LQKENI. V gave up 6 bases and J gave up 0 bases; unmatched junction bases: 8. The CDR3 bases are TGTGCCAGCTCCCTGGAAGACAGGGATAGCAATCAGCCCCAGCATTTT. Its translation: CASSLEDRDSNQPQHF.